These T cell receptor beta chains were read from a single sample in a study of STAT3 mutations in large granular lymphocyte leukemia. Repertoires were generated with immunoSEQ multiplex PCR, while TCRdb's copy carries only in-frame clones and drops some. This table has approximately 45,000 clones, about 81% appearing once. Sequencing was done on a sample of PBMCs. The source is a human donor with T large granular lymphocyte leukemia. Some clones in this sample may be carry-over from other donors' samples. CDR3s include the opening cysteine and the closing phenylalanine or tryptophan. Some rows mark clone size as missing; the rest say once, few, many or name a class of expanded clone.

v_gene	abundance	j_gene	CDR3aa
TRBV10-3	NA	TRBJ2-3	CAISEGLAGGLADTQYF
TRBV28	once	TRBJ2-6	CASSPGPKNGANVLTF
TRBV7-8	NA	TRBJ1-5	CASSLYGARQPQHF
TRBV19	NA	TRBJ2-5	CASSDTPGGSRGTQYF
TRBV18	NA	TRBJ2-1	CASSPPSTVNEQFF
TRBV5-1	NA	TRBJ2-3	CASSLGRSTDTQYF
TRBV27	once	TRBJ2-1	CASSLGGGNEQFF
TRBV19	NA	TRBJ2-2	CASSIDHRGQSTGELFF
TRBV2	few	TRBJ2-7	CASSEQDYEQYF
TRBV6-6	NA	TRBJ1-6	CASSYGTVWASNF
TRBV9	NA	TRBJ2-3	CASSASLDTQYF
TRBV15	NA	TRBJ1-5	CATSRRGQGYQPQHF
TRBV4-2	NA	TRBJ1-1	CASSLGEGVNTEAFF
TRBV2	NA	TRBJ1-1	CASTNRKYDTEAFF
TRBV5-1	NA	TRBJ2-5	CASSFRLAGGETQYF
TRBV5-1	NA	TRBJ2-6	CASSPPMGPAGANVLTF
TRBV5-1	NA	TRBJ1-4	CASSLGGQGTTNEKLFF